Listed here are 24 T cell receptor beta chains from one sample, sequenced in a study of cytomegalovirus exposure and HLA in healthy donors. Primers for the PCR totalled 60 Vbeta and 13 Jbeta. Data came from immunoSEQ multiplex PCR; TCRdb stores just in-frame clones and leaves some out. Among 150,000 to 200,000 clones listed, approximately 11% were seen once. Sequencing was performed on PBMCs. The receptors originated from a man in his fifties in good health and CMV-seropositive.

This sequence joins TRBV29-1 and TRBJ1-2, with 10 nucleotides matching TRBD1. Trimming removed 4 bases from V and 3 bases from J; junction bases left unmatched: 5. The CDR3 loop spans 14 amino acids. The V gene's germline CDR1 is SQVTM and CDR2 ANQGSEA. In DNA form, the CDR3 reads TGCAGCGTTGTTTTGACAGGGGGCTACTATGGCTACACCTTC. It is translated as CSVVLTGGYYGYTF.

V usage is TRBV11-3 and J usage is TRBJ2-7; 9 positions agree with TRBD1. The CDR3 totals 13 residues. The ends lost 4 bases at V and 6 bases at J; junction bases unmatched: 4. CDR1 is SGHNT and CDR2 is YENEEA in the germline V gene. In DNA form, the CDR3 reads TGTGCCAGCAGCTCACAGGGGGCGATCGAGCAGTACTTC. As protein: CASSSQGAIEQYF. Full variable domain (outside the CDR3, taken from reference TRBV11-3 and TRBJ2-7): EAGVVQSPRYKIIEKKQPVAFWCNPISGHNTLYWYLQNLGQGPELLIRYENEEAVDDSQLPKDRFSAERLKGVDSTLKIQPAELGDSAVYLCASSSQGAIEQYFGPGTRLTVT.

In this sample, this clone turned up a few times. The V call is TRBV27, the J call TRBJ1-2, with TRBD1 as a possible D gene (6 bases). V gave up 2 bases and J gave up 0 bases, with 7 bases separating them. The CDR3 is 14 amino acids. Germline CDR1 and CDR2: MNHEY and SMNVEV (reference sequence). CDR3 sequence reads: CASSLRGTNYGYTF. The CDR3 nucleotides read TGTGCCAGCAGTTTAAGGGGGACTAACTATGGCTACACCTTC.

The chain couples TRBV28 to TRBJ2-1, with a possible D match to TRBD2 (5 bases). The CDR3 totals 12 residues. The germline V gene encodes CDR1 MDHEN and CDR2 SYDVKM. Between the trimmed V and J ends, which lost 7 bases and 9 bases, there was a span of 13 bases. CDR3 region: CASTTGVGEQFF. The DNA for the CDR3 is TGTGCCAGCACCACCGGGGTAGGTGAGCAGTTCTTC.

The chain links TRBV7-6 to TRBJ2-1, with D possibly matching TRBD1 (6 bases). The V end lost 3 bases, the J end lost 1 base, and 10 bases lay between the germline ends. The germline gives CDR1 SGHVS, CDR2 FNYEAQ. The CDR3 totals 15 residues. The CDR3 here is CASSFDRLSYNEQFF. The DNA for the CDR3 is TGTGCCAGCAGCTTTGACAGGCTGTCCTACAATGAGCAGTTCTTC.

This clone was found a few times. The rearrangement uses TRBV4-2 and TRBJ2-7; 8 nucleotides match TRBD1. CDR1 and CDR2 (germline): LGHNA, YNFKEQ. The V segment lost 1 base and the J segment 6 bases; nucleotides outside the gene matches: 14. This CDR3 has 17 amino acids. The CDR3 is CASSQGTGNSGQGEQYF. The CDR3 DNA reads TGTGCCAGCAGCCAAGGGACAGGGAATTCCGGGCAGGGCGAGCAGTACTTC.

The chain uses TRBV5-4 and TRBJ2-3, with 10 bases lining up with TRBD2. CDR1 and CDR2 (germline): SGHNT, YYREEE (reference sequence). V dropped 2 bases and J dropped 6; count of bases not matched to a gene: 6. CDR3 length equals 15 residues. In DNA form, the CDR3 reads TGTGCCAGCAGCTTTAGCGGGGGGCGAGAGGATACGCAGTATTTT. This encodes CASSFSGGREDTQYF.

This clone turned up a few times. This sequence joins TRBV11-2 and TRBJ2-7; D ambiguous. Trimming left V 8 bases short and J 4 bases short, with 15 bases between. Per the germline V gene, CDR1 is SGHAT and CDR2 is FQNNGV. The CDR3 sequence is 13 residues long. The DNA for the CDR3 is TGTGCCAGCCGAGCCTTGTCTACGTACGAGCAGTACTTC. Its translation is CASRALSTYEQYF.

The chain couples TRBV7-2 to TRBJ2-3, with a weak D call TRBD2 (5 bases). Germline V lookup: CDR1 SGHTA, CDR2 FQGNSA. The germline V and J ends were trimmed by 7 bases and 4 bases, with 18 bases remaining between them. The CDR3 is made up of 15 amino acids. CDR3 bases: TGTGCCAGCACCGAGGGCTCCGGCTACGCAGATACGCAGTATTTT. Protein: CASTEGSGYADTQYF.

V and J are TRBV6-5 and TRBJ2-1, with 12 bases identical to TRBD2. Germline V gene sequence: CDR1 MNHEY, CDR2 SVGAGI. There are 15 residues in the CDR3. V lost 4 bases to trimming and J lost 5 bases; unmatched junction nucleotides: 3. CDR3 sequence: CASSSTSGGNNEQFF. The CDR3 nucleotides are TGTGCCAGCAGTTCGACTAGCGGGGGTAACAATGAGCAGTTCTTC.

This clone has only a few counts. V usage is TRBV27 and J usage is TRBJ1-1, with 8 bases lining up with TRBD1. J gave up 7 bases and V 6 bases, and 13 bases lay outside the gene matches. Germline CDR1 MNHEY, CDR2 SMNVEV (reference sequence). The CDR3 totals 15 residues. The CDR3 loop is CASSRGRQGYREAFF. CDR3 DNA: TGTGCCAGCAGCCGGGGACGACAGGGGTATCGTGAAGCTTTCTTT.

The chain has TRBV9 and TRBJ2-5, with 8 bases matching TRBD1. The V gene end was trimmed by 0 bases and the J gene end by 3 bases; junction bases not matched to a gene: 4. The CDR3 runs to 15 residues. Germline V gene data show CDR1 as SGDLS and CDR2 as YYNGEE. CDR3 protein: CASSVAAGGKETQYF. CDR3 nucleotides: TGTGCCAGCAGCGTAGCCGCAGGGGGCAAAGAGACCCAGTACTTC.

The chain uses TRBV5-4 and TRBJ1-5; 7 bases match TRBD1. Germline values: CDR1 SGHNT, CDR2 YYREEE (reference sequence). This CDR3 contains 14 residues. With 3 bases clipped from V and 3 bases from J, the junction kept 3 bases outside the gene matches. CDR3 residues: CASSSQGLNQPQHF. The CDR3 bases are TGTGCCAGCAGCTCACAGGGGCTCAATCAGCCCCAGCATTTT.

This sequence joins TRBV14 and TRBJ1-1; D unresolved. The CDR3 loop spans 14 amino acids. V was shortened by 4 bases and J by 4 bases, with 13 bases between the two germline ends. CDR1 is SGHDN, CDR2 FVKESK, per germline. CDR3 sequence: CASSPLRGSTEAFF. The DNA for the CDR3 is TGTGCCAGCAGCCCTCTTCGGGGTTCCACTGAAGCTTTCTTT.

This clone was recorded a few times. The chain has TRBV28 and TRBJ1-5; D not certain. The CDR3 covers 14 residues. Looked up from germline, CDR1 is MDHEN and CDR2 is SYDVKM. The ends were cut back, 3 bases at V and 3 bases at J, with 9 bases in the middle. CDR3 loop: CASSFSLVNQPQHF. The CDR3, as DNA: TGTGCCAGCAGTTTCTCCTTAGTCAATCAGCCCCAGCATTTT.

The rearrangement links TRBV6-1 to TRBJ1-5, with D possibly TRBD1 on 5 matching bases. The V gene's germline CDR1 is MNHNS and CDR2 SASEGT. V lost 4 bases to trimming and J lost 2 bases, with 18 bases between them. This CDR3 contains 17 residues. CDR3 sequence reads: CASSVRGEGRGNQPQHF. DNA for the CDR3: TGTGCCAGCAGTGTACGAGGGGAAGGGAGGGGCAATCAGCCCCAGCATTTT.

V gene TRBV6-5 combines with J gene TRBJ2-1, with 7 nucleotides matching TRBD1. Germline CDR1 MNHEY, CDR2 SVGAGI. This CDR3 has 13 amino acids. With V trimmed by 7 bases and J by 4 bases, 4 bases remained unmatched. The CDR3 nucleotides read TGTGCCAGCATGACAGGGTTTTACAATGAGCAGTTCTTC. Amino acids: CASMTGFYNEQFF.

This clone was observed a few times. CDR3 DNA sequence: TGTGCCAGCAGCGAAGACAGCGACAATCAGCCCCAGCATTTT. It yields the protein CASSEDSDNQPQHF. This sequence joins TRBV7-2 and TRBJ1-5, with a weak D call TRBD1 (5 bases). The CDR3 extends over 14 amino acids. Trimming stripped 5 bases from V and 3 bases from J, with 11 bases between. Germline lookup yields CDR1 SGHTA and CDR2 FQGNSA.

V is TRBV9 and J is TRBJ2-1; TRBD2 matches 8 bases. With 3 bases clipped from V and 5 bases from J, the junction kept 7 bases outside the gene matches. CDR3 length: 15 residues. The V gene's germline CDR1 is SGDLS and CDR2 YYNGEE. The CDR3 DNA reads as TGTGCCAGCAGCGCCTCAATAGCGGGGCACAATGAGCAGTTCTTC. It is translated as CASSASIAGHNEQFF. Full variable domain (remainder filled in from reference TRBV9 and TRBJ2-1): DSGVTQTPKHLITATGQRVTLRCSPRSGDLSVYWYQQSLDQGLQFLIQYYNGEERAKGNILERFSAQQFPDLHSELNLSSLELGDSALYFCASSASIAGHNEQFFGPGTRLTVL.

This sequence joins TRBV7-8 and TRBJ2-5; 7 bases are shared with TRBD2. The V gene end was trimmed by 6 bases and the J gene end by 1 base; junction bases not matched to a gene: 11. The CDR3 is 16 residues long. Germline lookup yields CDR1 SGHVS and CDR2 FQNEAQ. CDR3 sequence (DNA): TGTGCCAGCAGTCTTCGCCGGGACTACCTCCAAGAGACCCAGTACTTC. As protein: CASSLRRDYLQETQYF.

The chain has TRBV11-3 and TRBJ1-6; TRBD1 matches at 8 bases. This CDR3 spans 16 amino acids. J gave up 6 bases and V 3 bases, and 7 bases lay outside the gene matches. The germline gives CDR1 SGHNT, CDR2 YENEEA. CDR3 nucleotides: TGTGCCAGCAGCTTTCGTCAGGGGGCCTCTAATTCACCCCTCCACTTT. Its protein is CASSFRQGASNSPLHF.

The chain combines TRBV5-1 with TRBJ2-2; weak D call: TRBD1 (5 bases). Germline CDR1 reads SGHRS; CDR2 reads YFSETQ. The V end lost 5 bases, the J end lost 6 bases, and 5 bases lay between the germline ends. The CDR3 has 11 amino acids. Here the CDR3 reads CASRGPGELFF. The CDR3, as DNA: TGCGCCAGCAGGGGGCCCGGGGAGCTGTTTTTT.

The V gene is TRBV6-1, the J gene TRBJ1-1; D remains unclear. The CDR3 totals 13 residues. Germline V gene sequence: CDR1 MNHNS, CDR2 SASEGT. Deletions cut 7 bases from V and 6 bases from J, with 15 bases between. The CDR3 sequence is CASIISAGAEAFF. DNA of the CDR3: TGTGCCAGCATTATTAGTGCGGGCGCTGAAGCTTTCTTT.

The genes are TRBV28 and TRBJ2-2; possible D gene TRBD1, 6 bases. CDR1 MDHEN and CDR2 SYDVKM come from the germline V gene. V was pared by 7 bases and J by 3 bases, with 15 bases between. The CDR3 spans 15 residues. CDR3 amino acids: CASKYDRRYTGELFF. The CDR3 DNA sequence: TGTGCCAGCAAGTATGACAGGAGATACACCGGGGAGCTGTTTTTT.